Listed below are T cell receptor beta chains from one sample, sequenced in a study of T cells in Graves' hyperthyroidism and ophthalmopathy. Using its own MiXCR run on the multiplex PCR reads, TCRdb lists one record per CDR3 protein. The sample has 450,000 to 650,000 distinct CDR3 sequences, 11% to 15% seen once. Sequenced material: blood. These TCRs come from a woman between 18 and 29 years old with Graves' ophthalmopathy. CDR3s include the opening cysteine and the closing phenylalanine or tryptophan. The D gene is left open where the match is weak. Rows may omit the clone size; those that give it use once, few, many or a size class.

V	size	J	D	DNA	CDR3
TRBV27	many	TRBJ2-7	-	TGTGCCAGCAGTTTATCGGCTACAGGGTCGGCTTGCGAGCAGTACTTC	CASSLSATGSACEQYF
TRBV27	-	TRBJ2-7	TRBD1	TGTGCCAGCAGTCTACATAGTCCCGGGACAGGGGTTTACGAGCAGTACTTC	CASSLHSPGTGVYEQYF
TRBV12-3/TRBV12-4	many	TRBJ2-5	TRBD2	TGTGCCAGCACTAGCGGGAGAGAGACCCAGTACTTC	CASTSGRETQYF
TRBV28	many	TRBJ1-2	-	TGTGCCAGCAGTTTATTGGGGGGGAGGAACTATGGCTACACCTTC	CASSLLGGRNYGYTF
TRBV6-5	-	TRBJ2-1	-	TGTGCCAGCAGTTACGATGGACTCGTTGAGCAGTTCTTC	CASSYDGLVEQFF
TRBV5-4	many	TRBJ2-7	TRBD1	TGTGCCAGCAGCTTGGCAGGACAGGCGCTCTACGAGCAGTACTTC	CASSLAGQALYEQYF
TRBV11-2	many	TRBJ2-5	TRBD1	TGTGCCAGCAGCCCCCGGACAGGGATGGGAGAGACCCAGTACTTC	CASSPRTGMGETQYF
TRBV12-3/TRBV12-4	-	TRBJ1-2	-	TGTGCCAGCACCCGAGGAGATGGCTACACCTTC	CASTRGDGYTF
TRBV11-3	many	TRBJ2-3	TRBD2	TGTGCCAGCAGCCGGACTAGCGGTGCGTCAGATACGCAGTATTTT	CASSRTSGASDTQYF
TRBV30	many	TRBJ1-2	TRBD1	TGTGCCTGGAGGGCGGACAGGGTACGCTATGGCTACACCTTC	CAWRADRVRYGYTF
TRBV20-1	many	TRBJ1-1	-	TGCAGTGCTAGACGGGGCGGTAAGAACACTGAAGCTTTCTTT	CSARRGGKNTEAFF
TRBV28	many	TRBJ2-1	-	TGTGCCAGCAGTCACACCGGGACGGGGCTCTACAATGAGCAGTTCTTC	CASSHTGTGLYNEQFF
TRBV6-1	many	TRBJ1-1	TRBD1	TGTGCCAGCAGTCTCAAAGGACAGGGGGCGTTCACTGAAGCTTTCTTT	CASSLKGQGAFTEAFF
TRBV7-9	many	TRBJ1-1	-	TGTGCCAGCAGCTTAGGAGGCAGGATAGGTGAAGCTTTCTTT	CASSLGGRIGEAFF
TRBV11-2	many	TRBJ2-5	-	TGTGCCAGCAGCTCCAGACTAGAAAGTGAGACCCAGTACTTC	CASSSRLESETQYF
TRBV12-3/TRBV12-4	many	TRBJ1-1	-	TGTGCCAGCAGTCGACAGAACACTGAAGCTTTCTTT	CASSRQNTEAFF
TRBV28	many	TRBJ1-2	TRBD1	TGTGCCAGCAGTTTGGGTTGGCACAGGGGCCTCATCTATGGCTACACCTTC	CASSLGWHRGLIYGYTF
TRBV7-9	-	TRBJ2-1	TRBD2	TGTGCCAGCAGGTGGGGGACTAGCGGATACAATGAGCAGTTCTTC	CASRWGTSGYNEQFF
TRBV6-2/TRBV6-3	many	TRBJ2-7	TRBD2	TGTGCCAGCAGTCGGACTAGCGGGAGCCTGGACTACGAGCAGTACTTC	CASSRTSGSLDYEQYF
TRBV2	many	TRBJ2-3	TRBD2	TGTGCCAGCAAGGGGGTAGCGGGACCAGATACGCAGTATTTT	CASKGVAGPDTQYF
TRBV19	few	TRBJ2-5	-	TGTGCCAGTAGTATAGTGGGCCGCCTGTACTTC	CASSIVGRLYF
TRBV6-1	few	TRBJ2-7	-	TGTGCCAGCAGTGGGGTTCCGACCTACGAGCAGTACTTC	CASSGVPTYEQYF
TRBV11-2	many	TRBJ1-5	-	TGTGCCAGCAGCCCCTACGGGAATAGCAATCAGCCCCAGCATTTT	CASSPYGNSNQPQHF
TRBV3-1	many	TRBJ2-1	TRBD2	TGTGCCAGCAGCCAAGGGACTAGCAGGGAGCAGTTCTTC	CASSQGTSREQFF
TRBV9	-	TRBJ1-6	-	TGTGCCAGCAGCGAGGGGGGACGTAAGAATTCACCCCTCCACTTT	CASSEGGRKNSPLHF
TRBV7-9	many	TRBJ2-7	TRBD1	TGTGCCAGCAGCTTAGGTTGGGGACAGGGATCCTACGAGCAGTACTTC	CASSLGWGQGSYEQYF
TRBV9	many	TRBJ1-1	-	TGTGCCAGCAGCGTAGAAGGGTCTGAAGCTTTCTTT	CASSVEGSEAFF
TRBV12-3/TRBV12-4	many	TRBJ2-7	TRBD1	TGTGCCAGCAGTCCGGGGACAGGGTCTGAGTACGAGCAGTACTTC	CASSPGTGSEYEQYF
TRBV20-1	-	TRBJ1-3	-	TGCAGTGCTAGAGACCTACAGGGCGGAAACACCATATATTTT	CSARDLQGGNTIYF
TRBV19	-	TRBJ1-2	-	TGTGCCAGTAGTATATCACAGACCTATGGCTACACCTTC	CASSISQTYGYTF
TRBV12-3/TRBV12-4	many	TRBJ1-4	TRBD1	TGTGCCAGCAGTTTATACAGGGGTGAAAAACTGTTTTTT	CASSLYRGEKLFF
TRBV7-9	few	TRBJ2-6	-	TGTGCCAGCAGGACACATAGCTCTGGGGCCAACGTCCTGACTTTC	CASRTHSSGANVLTF
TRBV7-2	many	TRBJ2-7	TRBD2	TGTGCCAGCAGCTCACTAGCGCTTTCCTACGAGCAGTACTTC	CASSSLALSYEQYF
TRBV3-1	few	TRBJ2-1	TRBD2	TGTGCCAGCAGGTATACTAGCGGAGAGCAGTTCTTC	CASRYTSGEQFF
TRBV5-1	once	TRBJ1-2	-	TGCGCCAGCAGCTTGGTATGGGCGGGCTACTATGGCTGCACCTTC	CASSLVWAGYYGCTF
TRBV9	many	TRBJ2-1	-	TGTGCCAGCAGCGGGAGGGAGGCATACAATGAGCAGTTCTTC	CASSGREAYNEQFF
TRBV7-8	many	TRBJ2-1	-	TGTGCCAGCAGCTTGGGCCAGAACAATGAGCAGTTCTTC	CASSLGQNNEQFF
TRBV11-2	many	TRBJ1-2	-	TGTGCCAGCAGCTTGGGTGGCTCTATCTATGGCTACACCTTC	CASSLGGSIYGYTF
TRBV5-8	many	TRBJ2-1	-	TGTGCCAGCAGCTTGGAGCCGCTTCCCTACAATGAGCAGTTCTTC	CASSLEPLPYNEQFF
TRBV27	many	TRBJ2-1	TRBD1	TGTGCCAGCTGGTTACAGGGGGCGTTCTACAATGAGCAGTTCTTC	CASWLQGAFYNEQFF
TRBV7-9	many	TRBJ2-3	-	TGTGCCAGCAGCTTAGACAGGAGCACCACAGATACGCAGTATTTT	CASSLDRSTTDTQYF
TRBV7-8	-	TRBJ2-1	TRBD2	TGCGCCAGCAGCCATCCAGGACTAGCGCGATACAATGAGCAGTTCTTC	CASSHPGLARYNEQFF
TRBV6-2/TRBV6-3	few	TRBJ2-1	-	TGTGCCAGCAGTTACTCGAGTCGGTATAAGTTCTTC	CASSYSSRYKFF
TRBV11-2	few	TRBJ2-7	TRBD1	TGTGCCAGCAGCCCGATCGCACAGGGGAGCTCCTACGAGCAGTACTTC	CASSPIAQGSSYEQYF
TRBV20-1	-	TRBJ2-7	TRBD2	TGCAGTGCACCGGGACCTAGGGCGGGAGTCTACGAGCAGTACTTC	CSAPGPRAGVYEQYF
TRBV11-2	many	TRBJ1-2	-	TGTGCCAGCAGCCTCCTAGGGCCATATGGCTACACCTTC	CASSLLGPYGYTF
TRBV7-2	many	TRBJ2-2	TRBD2	TGTGCCAGCAGCTCGGCTTGGACTAGTGGTTTGGGTACCGGGGAGCTGTTTTTT	CASSSAWTSGLGTGELFF
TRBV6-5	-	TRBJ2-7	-	TGTGCCAGCAGCTACCGGGACAACTACGAGCAGTACTTC	CASSYRDNYEQYF
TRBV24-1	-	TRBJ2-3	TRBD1	TGTGCCACCAGTGATCCCGACAGGGGAGATACGCAGTATTTT	CATSDPDRGDTQYF
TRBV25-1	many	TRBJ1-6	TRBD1	TGTGCCAGCAGTCCGGGACAGGGGTTTTGGGGGTCACCCCTCCACTTT	CASSPGQGFWGSPLHF
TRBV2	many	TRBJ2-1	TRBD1	TGTGCCAGCAGAGGGACAGGGGGCGAAAGGGGGCCCAATGAGCAGTTCTTC	CASRGTGGERGPNEQFF
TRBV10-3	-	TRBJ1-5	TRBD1	TGTGCCATCAGGGAAGGGACAGGGGAAAACAATCAGCCCCAGCATTTT	CAIREGTGENNQPQHF
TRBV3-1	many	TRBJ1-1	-	TGTGCCAGCAGCCGACTACACTTTGGGGAGAACACTGAAGCTTTCTTT	CASSRLHFGENTEAFF
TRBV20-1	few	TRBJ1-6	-	TGCAGTGCTAGATCGGTGCCGTCTACCGATTCACCCCTCCACTTT	CSARSVPSTDSPLHF
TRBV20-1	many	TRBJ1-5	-	TGCAGTGCCCGGGGGTGGGCCGGCAATCAGCCCCAGCATTTT	CSARGWAGNQPQHF
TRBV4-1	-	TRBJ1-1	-	TGCGCCAGCAGCCAAGGGGGGCCAGGGGAGGGGAACACTGAAGCTTTCTTT	CASSQGGPGEGNTEAFF
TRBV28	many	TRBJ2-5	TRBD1	TGTGCCAGCAGTCCATCGGACAGGGGCCAAGAGACCCAGTACTTC	CASSPSDRGQETQYF
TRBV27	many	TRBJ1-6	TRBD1	TGTGCCAGCAGTCCTGGACAGGGGGCGGATTCACCCCTCCACTTT	CASSPGQGADSPLHF
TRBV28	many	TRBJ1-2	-	TGTGCCAGCAATTTTTACCCTTCCTATGGCTACACCTTC	CASNFYPSYGYTF